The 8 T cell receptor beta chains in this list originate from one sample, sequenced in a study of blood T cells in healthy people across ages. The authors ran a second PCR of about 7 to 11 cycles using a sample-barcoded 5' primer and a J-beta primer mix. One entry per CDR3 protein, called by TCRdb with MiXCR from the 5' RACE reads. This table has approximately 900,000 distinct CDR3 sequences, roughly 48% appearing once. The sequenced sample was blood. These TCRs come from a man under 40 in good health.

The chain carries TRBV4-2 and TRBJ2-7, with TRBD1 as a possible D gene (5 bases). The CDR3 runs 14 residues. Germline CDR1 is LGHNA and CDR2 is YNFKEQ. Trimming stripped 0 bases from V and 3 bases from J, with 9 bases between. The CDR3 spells CASSQEQVYYEQYF. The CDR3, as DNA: TGTGCCAGCAGCCAAGAACAGGTTTACTACGAGCAGTACTTC.

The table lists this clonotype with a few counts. In nucleotides, the CDR3 is TGTGCCAGCAGTTACTCGGCAGGAGCTAGGAGCTTAGAGACCCAGTACTTC. This encodes CASSYSAGARSLETQYF. The chain couples TRBV6-5 to TRBJ2-5; D unresolved. This CDR3 is 17 amino acids long. CDR1 MNHEY and CDR2 SVGAGI come from the germline V gene. The V end was cut by 0 bases, the J end by 4 bases, with 18 bases between.

DNA of the CDR3: TGTGCCAGCAGTTCGAACCCAGGGTCCGGGGGTCAGCCCCAGCATTTT. Amino acid sequence: CASSSNPGSGGQPQHF. This chain joins TRBV27 and TRBJ1-5; TRBD1 is a possible D gene (5 bases). Trimming removed 4 bases from V and 6 bases from J, with 19 bases in between. Per germline, CDR1 MNHEY and CDR2 SMNVEV (reference sequence). The CDR3 has 16 amino acids.

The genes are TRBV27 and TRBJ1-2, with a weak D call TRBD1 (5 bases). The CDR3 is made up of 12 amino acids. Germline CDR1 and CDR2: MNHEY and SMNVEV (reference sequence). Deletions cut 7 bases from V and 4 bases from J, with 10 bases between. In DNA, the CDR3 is TGTGCCAGCAAGGGGTTGGGCTATGGCTACACCTTC. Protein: CASKGLGYGYTF.

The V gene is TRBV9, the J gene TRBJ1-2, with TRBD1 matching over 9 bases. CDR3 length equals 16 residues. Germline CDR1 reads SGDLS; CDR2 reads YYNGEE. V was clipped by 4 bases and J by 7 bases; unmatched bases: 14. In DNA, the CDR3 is TGTGCCAGCAGCCCCGGAGGGGGACAGGGTTCTATTGGCTACACCTTC. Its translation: CASSPGGGQGSIGYTF.

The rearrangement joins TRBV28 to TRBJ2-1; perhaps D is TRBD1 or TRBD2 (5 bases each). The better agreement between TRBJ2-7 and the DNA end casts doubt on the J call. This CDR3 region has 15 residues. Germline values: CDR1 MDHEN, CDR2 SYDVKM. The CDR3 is CASSTPGTAFNEQYF. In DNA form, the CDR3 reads TGTGCCAGCAGTACCCCAGGGACGGCCTTCAATGAGCAGTACTTC.

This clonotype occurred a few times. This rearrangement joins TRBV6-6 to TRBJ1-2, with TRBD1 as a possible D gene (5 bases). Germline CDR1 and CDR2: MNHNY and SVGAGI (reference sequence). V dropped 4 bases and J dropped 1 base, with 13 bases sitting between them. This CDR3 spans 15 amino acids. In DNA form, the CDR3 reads TGTGCCAGCAGTTCCTGGGACGGCTATAACTATGGCTACACCTTC. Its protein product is CASSSWDGYNYGYTF.

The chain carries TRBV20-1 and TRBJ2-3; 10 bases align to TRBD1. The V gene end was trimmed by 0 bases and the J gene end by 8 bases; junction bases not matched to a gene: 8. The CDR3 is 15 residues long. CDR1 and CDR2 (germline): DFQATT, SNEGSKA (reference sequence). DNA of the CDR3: TGCAGTGCTAGAGATCTAGACAGGGGGCCAGGTACGCAGTATTTT. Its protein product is CSARDLDRGPGTQYF.